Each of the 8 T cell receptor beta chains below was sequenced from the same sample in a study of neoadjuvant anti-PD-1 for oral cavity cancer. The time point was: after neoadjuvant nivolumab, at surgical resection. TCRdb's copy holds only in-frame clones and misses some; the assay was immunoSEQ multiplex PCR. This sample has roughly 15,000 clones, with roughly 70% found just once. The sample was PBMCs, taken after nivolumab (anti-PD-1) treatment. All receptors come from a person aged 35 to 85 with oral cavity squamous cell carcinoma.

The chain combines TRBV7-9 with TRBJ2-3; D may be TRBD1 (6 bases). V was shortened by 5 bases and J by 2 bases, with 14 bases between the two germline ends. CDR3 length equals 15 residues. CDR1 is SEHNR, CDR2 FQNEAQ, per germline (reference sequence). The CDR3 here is CASSTRQEFTDTQYF. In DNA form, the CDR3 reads TGTGCCAGCAGCACCCGACAGGAATTCACAGATACGCAGTATTTT.

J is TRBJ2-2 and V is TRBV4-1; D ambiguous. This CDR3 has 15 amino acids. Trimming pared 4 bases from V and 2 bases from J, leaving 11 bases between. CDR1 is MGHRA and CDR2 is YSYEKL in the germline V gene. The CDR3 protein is CASSPTPLNTGELFF. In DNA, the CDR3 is TGCGCCAGCAGCCCAACACCCTTAAACACCGGGGAGCTGTTTTTT.

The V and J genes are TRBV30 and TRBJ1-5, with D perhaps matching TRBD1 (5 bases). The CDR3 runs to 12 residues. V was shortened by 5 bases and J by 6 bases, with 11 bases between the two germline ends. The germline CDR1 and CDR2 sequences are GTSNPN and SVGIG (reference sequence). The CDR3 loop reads CAWSEGSQPQHF. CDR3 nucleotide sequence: TGTGCCTGGTCGGAGGGGAGTCAGCCCCAGCATTTT.

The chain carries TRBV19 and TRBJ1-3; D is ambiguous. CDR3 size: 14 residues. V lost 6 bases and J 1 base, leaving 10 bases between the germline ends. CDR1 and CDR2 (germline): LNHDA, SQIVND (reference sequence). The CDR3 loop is CASSPTASGNTIYF. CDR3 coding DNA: TGTGCCAGTAGCCCCACAGCTTCTGGAAACACCATATATTTT.

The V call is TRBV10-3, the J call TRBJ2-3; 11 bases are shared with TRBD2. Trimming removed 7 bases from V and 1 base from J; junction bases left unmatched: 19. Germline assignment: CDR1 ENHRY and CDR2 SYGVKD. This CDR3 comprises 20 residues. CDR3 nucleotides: TGTGCCATCATGGGGACTAGCGGACCCCGAAAAGTTCTCGGCACAGATACGCAGTATTTT. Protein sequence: CAIMGTSGPRKVLGTDTQYF.

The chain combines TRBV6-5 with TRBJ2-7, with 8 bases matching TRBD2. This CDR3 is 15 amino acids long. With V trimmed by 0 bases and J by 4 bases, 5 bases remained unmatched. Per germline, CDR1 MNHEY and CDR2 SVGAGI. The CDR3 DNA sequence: TGTGCCAGCAGTTACTCGAAGACGGGAGGGTACGAGCAGTACTTC. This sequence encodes CASSYSKTGGYEQYF.

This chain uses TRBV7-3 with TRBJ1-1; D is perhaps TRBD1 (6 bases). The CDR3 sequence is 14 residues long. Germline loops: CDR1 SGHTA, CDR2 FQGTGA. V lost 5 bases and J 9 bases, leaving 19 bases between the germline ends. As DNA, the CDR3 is TGTGCCAGCAGCCCGAAACCAATGACAGGAAAAGCTTTCTTT. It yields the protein CASSPKPMTGKAFF.

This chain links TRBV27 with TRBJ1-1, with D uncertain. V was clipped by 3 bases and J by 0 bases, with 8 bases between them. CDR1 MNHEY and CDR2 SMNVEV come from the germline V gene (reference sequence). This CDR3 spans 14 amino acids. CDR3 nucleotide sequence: TGTGCCAGCAGTTTCTCTGAAGTGAACACTGAAGCTTTCTTT. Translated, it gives CASSFSEVNTEAFF.